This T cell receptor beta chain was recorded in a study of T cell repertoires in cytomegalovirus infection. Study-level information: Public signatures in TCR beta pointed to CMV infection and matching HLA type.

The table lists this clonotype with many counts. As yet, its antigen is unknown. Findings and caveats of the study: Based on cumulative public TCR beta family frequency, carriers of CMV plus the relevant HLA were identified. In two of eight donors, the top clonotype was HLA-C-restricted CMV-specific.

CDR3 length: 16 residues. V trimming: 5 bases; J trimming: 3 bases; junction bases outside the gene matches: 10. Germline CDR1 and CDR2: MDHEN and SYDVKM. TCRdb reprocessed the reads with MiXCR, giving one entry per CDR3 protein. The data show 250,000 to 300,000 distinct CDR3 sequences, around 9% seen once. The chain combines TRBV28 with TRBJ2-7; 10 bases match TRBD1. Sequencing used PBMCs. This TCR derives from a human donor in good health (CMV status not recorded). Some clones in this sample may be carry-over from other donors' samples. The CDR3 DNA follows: TGTGCCAGCAGTCACTCTGGGACAGGGGTTATCTACGAGCAGTACTTC. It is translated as CASSHSGTGVIYEQYF.